Listed below are T cell receptor beta chains from one sample, sequenced in a study of blood T cell repertoires in COVID-19. The data were produced by immunoSEQ multiplex PCR, yet TCRdb's version contains in-frame clones alone and is incomplete. Of about 200,000 clones listed, 75% to 85% were seen once; the top ten hold about 13%. The sequenced sample consisted of peripheral blood. The receptors were gathered from a human donor in a cohort sampled during active COVID-19. CDR3s include the opening cysteine and the closing phenylalanine or tryptophan. Fields, in order: J gene, D gene, clone size, V gene, CDR3 DNA, CDR3 protein. D genes are given only for firm matches. Some rows have no size entry. The others give once, few or many, or a class for an expanded clone.

J: TRBJ1-1
D: TRBD1
size: few
V: TRBV4-2
DNA: TGTGCCAGCAGCCACCTCCCCGGGACAGGGACAGCTTTCTTT
CDR3: CASSHLPGTGTAFF

J: TRBJ2-1
D: NA
size: few
V: TRBV5-1
DNA: TGCGCCAGCAGCTATCAATCTAGAAGCGAGCAGTTCTTC
CDR3: CASSYQSRSEQFF

J: TRBJ2-1
D: TRBD2
size: NA
V: TRBV2
DNA: TGTGCCAGCGGCGGGAGCGCGACCGAAGAGATAGACAATGAGCAGTTCTTC
CDR3: CASGGSATEEIDNEQFF

J: TRBJ1-2
D: TRBD1
size: NA
V: TRBV28
DNA: TGTGCCAGCGGACTACCCGGGACAGCCGAATATGGCTACACCTTC
CDR3: CASGLPGTAEYGYTF

J: TRBJ1-1
D: NA
size: NA
V: TRBV28
DNA: TGTGCCAGCACCTTAGACACTTTCTCGAACACTGAAGCTTTCTTT
CDR3: CASTLDTFSNTEAFF

J: TRBJ1-6
D: NA
size: few
V: TRBV30
DNA: TGTGCCTGGGGAGAACAGGGAAGGCTTAATTCACCCCTCCACTTT
CDR3: CAWGEQGRLNSPLHF

J: TRBJ1-2
D: NA
size: NA
V: TRBV4-1
DNA: TGCGCCAGCAGCCTCATACAGGGAGATTATGGCTACACCTTC
CDR3: CASSLIQGDYGYTF

J: TRBJ2-1
D: TRBD2
size: few
V: TRBV15
DNA: TGTGCCACCAGCAGAGGGGGACTAGCGGGAGCGAGCTCCTACAATGAGCAGTTCTTC
CDR3: CATSRGGLAGASSYNEQFF

J: TRBJ1-1
D: TRBD1
size: NA
V: TRBV30
DNA: TGTGCCTGGAGGCTAGGGGGCGGTATCACTGAAGCTTTCTTT
CDR3: CAWRLGGGITEAFF

J: TRBJ2-1
D: NA
size: NA
V: TRBV30
DNA: TGTGCCCGGTCTGAGGGAGGCAATGAGCAGTTCTTC
CDR3: CARSEGGNEQFF

J: TRBJ2-7
D: NA
size: few
V: TRBV9
DNA: TGTGCCAGCAGCCCCGGGATTGTCAAGGCTGAGCAGTACTTC
CDR3: CASSPGIVKAEQYF

J: TRBJ2-3
D: TRBD2
size: NA
V: TRBV5-1
DNA: TGCGCCAGCAGCTTTGCGGGGGAAGATACGCAGTATTTT
CDR3: CASSFAGEDTQYF

J: TRBJ1-1
D: TRBD1
size: many
V: TRBV28
DNA: TGTGCCAGCAGTACGGGACAGACGAACACTGAAGCTTTCTTT
CDR3: CASSTGQTNTEAFF

J: TRBJ1-1
D: NA
size: NA
V: TRBV18
DNA: TGTGCCAGCTCTACCAGGGGTAGGGGGGGGAACACTGAAGCTTTCTTT
CDR3: CASSTRGRGGNTEAFF

J: TRBJ1-2
D: NA
size: NA
V: TRBV19
DNA: TGTGCCAGTAGTAAAACAGGGCTCAGTGGCTACACCTTC
CDR3: CASSKTGLSGYTF

J: TRBJ1-1
D: NA
size: many
V: TRBV6-5
DNA: TGTGCCAGCAGTTACTCGGCAGGGAGGACTGAAGCTTTCTTT
CDR3: CASSYSAGRTEAFF

J: TRBJ1-2
D: NA
size: NA
V: TRBV6-5
DNA: TGTGCCAGCAGGCAACACGTTAACTATGGCTACACCTTC
CDR3: CASRQHVNYGYTF

J: TRBJ2-7
D: TRBD1
size: NA
V: TRBV27
DNA: TGTGCCAGCAGCCCGACAGGGTTCGAGCAGTACTTC
CDR3: CASSPTGFEQYF

J: TRBJ2-7
D: NA
size: NA
V: TRBV3-1/TRBV3-2
DNA: TGTGCCAGCAGCCAAGTTCTCTATGACTACGAGCAGTACTTC
CDR3: CASSQVLYDYEQYF

J: TRBJ2-1
D: TRBD2
size: NA
V: TRBV24-1
DNA: TGTGCCACCAGTGACTGGACTAGCGGGAGGGCCGTTCTGTTCTTC
CDR3: CATSDWTSGRAVLFF

J: TRBJ2-7
D: TRBD2
size: NA
V: TRBV18
DNA: TGTGCCAGCTCACCGCGGACTAGCGGGAGCTCCTACGAGCAGTACTTC
CDR3: CASSPRTSGSSYEQYF

J: TRBJ1-1
D: TRBD1
size: NA
V: TRBV18
DNA: TGTGCCAGCTCACCAGTGACAGGGTGGGGGGCGAACACTGAAGCTTTCTTT
CDR3: CASSPVTGWGANTEAFF

J: TRBJ2-1
D: TRBD2
size: NA
V: TRBV4-2
DNA: TGTGCCAGCAGCCCGGGACTAGCGGACTGGGTTGAGCAGTTCTTC
CDR3: CASSPGLADWVEQFF

J: TRBJ2-7
D: TRBD1
size: NA
V: TRBV28
DNA: TGTGCCAGCAGCGAAACCGGGACAGAACTCTACGAGCAGTACTTC
CDR3: CASSETGTELYEQYF

J: TRBJ2-1
D: NA
size: once
V: TRBV11-3
DNA: TGTGCCAGCAGCTTGGGGGCTAGAGACAATGAGCAGTTCTTC
CDR3: CASSLGARDNEQFF

J: TRBJ1-1
D: TRBD1
size: NA
V: TRBV18
DNA: TGTGCCAGCTCCCCCATTAGGGGGCAGGACACTGAAGCTTTCTTT
CDR3: CASSPIRGQDTEAFF

J: TRBJ2-7
D: TRBD2
size: NA
V: TRBV28
DNA: TGTGCCAGCAGTTCCGGGACTATAGGGGCGATTTACGAGCAGTACTTC
CDR3: CASSSGTIGAIYEQYF

J: TRBJ2-7
D: NA
size: NA
V: TRBV27
DNA: TGTGCCAGCGGGGCGGGATTTTACGAGCAGTACTTC
CDR3: CASGAGFYEQYF

J: TRBJ2-1
D: TRBD1
size: NA
V: TRBV10-3
DNA: TGTGCCATCACTCCGGGACAGGGCTACAATGAGCAGTTCTTC
CDR3: CAITPGQGYNEQFF

J: TRBJ2-7
D: NA
size: NA
V: TRBV18
DNA: TGTGCCAGCTCACCACCTTCTTCGTACGGTGAATACGAGCAGTACTTC
CDR3: CASSPPSSYGEYEQYF

J: TRBJ1-1
D: NA
size: NA
V: TRBV28
DNA: TGTGCCAGCAGTATGGGACTGGGCAACACTGAAGCTTTCTTT
CDR3: CASSMGLGNTEAFF

J: TRBJ2-1
D: NA
size: NA
V: TRBV19
DNA: TGTGCCAGTAGTATTGACAGGTCCCCAAACAATGAGCAGTTCTTC
CDR3: CASSIDRSPNNEQFF

J: TRBJ2-3
D: TRBD1
size: NA
V: TRBV6-5
DNA: TGTGCCAGCAGCTTGGGACAGCCGGGGACAGATACGCAGTATTTT
CDR3: CASSLGQPGTDTQYF

J: TRBJ1-3
D: NA
size: NA
V: TRBV2
DNA: TGTGCCAGCTTGTGGAGGGGAAACACCATATATTTT
CDR3: CASLWRGNTIYF

J: TRBJ2-7
D: NA
size: NA
V: TRBV7-2
DNA: TGTGCCAGCAGCCTCCTCCCTGTCCTCTACGAGCAGTACTTC
CDR3: CASSLLPVLYEQYF

J: TRBJ1-1
D: TRBD1
size: NA
V: TRBV11-2
DNA: TGTGCCAGCAGCTTCTCGACAGGGGGAAGCACTGAAGCTTTCTTT
CDR3: CASSFSTGGSTEAFF

J: TRBJ2-1
D: TRBD2
size: NA
V: TRBV5-1
DNA: TGCGCCAGCAGCTTGGCGGGAGGGCCCAATGAGCAGTTCTTC
CDR3: CASSLAGGPNEQFF

J: TRBJ2-1
D: NA
size: NA
V: TRBV25-1
DNA: TGTGCCAGCAGGGCGGGTCTCTACAATGAGCAGTTCTTC
CDR3: CASRAGLYNEQFF

J: TRBJ2-7
D: NA
size: few
V: TRBV27
DNA: TGTGCCAGCAGTTTCTCCCTTAATAACGAGCAGTACTTC
CDR3: CASSFSLNNEQYF

J: TRBJ1-1
D: NA
size: NA
V: TRBV6-5
DNA: TGTGCCAGCTCCTATTTTACAGGAGCGAACACTGAAGCTTTCTTT
CDR3: CASSYFTGANTEAFF

J: TRBJ1-2
D: NA
size: once
V: TRBV28
DNA: TGTGGATACTACGAGGGTGGCTATGGCTACACCTTC
CDR3: CGYYEGGYGYTF

J: TRBJ1-1
D: TRBD1
size: many
V: TRBV4-2
DNA: TGTGCCAGCAGCCTCCAAGGACAGGGGTTGAGCACTGAAGCTTTCTTT
CDR3: CASSLQGQGLSTEAFF

J: TRBJ2-1
D: TRBD2
size: NA
V: TRBV4-2
DNA: TGTGCCAGCAGCCATGCTACTAGCGGTTCATCCTACAATGAGCAGTTCTTC
CDR3: CASSHATSGSSYNEQFF

J: TRBJ1-2
D: TRBD1
size: NA
V: TRBV19
DNA: TGTGCCAGTAACCCGGACAGGGTGGGTGGCTACACCTTC
CDR3: CASNPDRVGGYTF

J: TRBJ2-7
D: TRBD2
size: medium-sized
V: TRBV11-3
DNA: TGTGCCAGCAGCTTAATAAGAGGGGAGGGCGAGCAGTACTTC
CDR3: CASSLIRGEGEQYF

J: TRBJ1-6
D: TRBD1
size: NA
V: TRBV15
DNA: TGTGCCACCAGCTCCAAGACAGGGGGGAATTCACCCCTCCACTTT
CDR3: CATSSKTGGNSPLHF

J: TRBJ2-7
D: NA
size: NA
V: TRBV4-1
DNA: TGCGCCAGCAGCCAAGATTATGGACTCCAAATCCCAACCTACGAGCAGTACTTC
CDR3: CASSQDYGLQIPTYEQYF

J: TRBJ2-1
D: NA
size: NA
V: TRBV19
DNA: TGTGCCAGTAGTATAGGGTTTCAGGGCAATGAGCAGTTCTTC
CDR3: CASSIGFQGNEQFF

J: TRBJ2-3
D: TRBD2
size: NA
V: TRBV4-1
DNA: TGCGCCAGCAGCCAAGAAAGGAGGACTAGCGCCACAGATACGCAGTATTTT
CDR3: CASSQERRTSATDTQYF

J: TRBJ2-7
D: NA
size: NA
V: TRBV25-1
DNA: TGTGCCAGCAGTGAATCGGTCTACGAGCAGTACTTC
CDR3: CASSESVYEQYF

J: TRBJ2-1
D: NA
size: NA
V: TRBV28
DNA: TGTGCCAGCAGTCCATGGGGGCTAGCGGACAATGAGCAGTTCTTC
CDR3: CASSPWGLADNEQFF

J: TRBJ2-1
D: TRBD2
size: NA
V: TRBV12-3/TRBV12-4
DNA: TGTGCCAGCATCATGACTAGCGTCCGTGAGCAGTTCTTC
CDR3: CASIMTSVREQFF

J: TRBJ1-2
D: TRBD1
size: NA
V: TRBV5-1
DNA: TGCGCCAGCAGCTTGGGTGCAGGGGGCGACGGCTACACCTTC
CDR3: CASSLGAGGDGYTF

J: TRBJ2-3
D: NA
size: NA
V: TRBV7-9
DNA: TGTGCCAGCAGCTTAGCTGATAGGGTGGACTGGAGGTTT
CDR3: CASSLADRVDWRF